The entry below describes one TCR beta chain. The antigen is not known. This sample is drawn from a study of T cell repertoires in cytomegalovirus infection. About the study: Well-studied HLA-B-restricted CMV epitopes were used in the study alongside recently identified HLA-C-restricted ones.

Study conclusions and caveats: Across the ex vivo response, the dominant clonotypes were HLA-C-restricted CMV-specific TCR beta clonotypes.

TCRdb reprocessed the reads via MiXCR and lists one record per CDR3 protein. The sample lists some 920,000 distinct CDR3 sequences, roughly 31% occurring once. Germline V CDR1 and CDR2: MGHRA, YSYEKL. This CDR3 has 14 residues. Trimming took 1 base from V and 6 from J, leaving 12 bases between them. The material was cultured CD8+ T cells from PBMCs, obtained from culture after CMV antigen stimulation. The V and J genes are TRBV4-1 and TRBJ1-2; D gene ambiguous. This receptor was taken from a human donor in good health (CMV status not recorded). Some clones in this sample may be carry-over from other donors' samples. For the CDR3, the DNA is TGCGCCAGCAGCCAAGGAAGGCAGCTGGATGGCTACACCTTC. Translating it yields CASSQGRQLDGYTF.